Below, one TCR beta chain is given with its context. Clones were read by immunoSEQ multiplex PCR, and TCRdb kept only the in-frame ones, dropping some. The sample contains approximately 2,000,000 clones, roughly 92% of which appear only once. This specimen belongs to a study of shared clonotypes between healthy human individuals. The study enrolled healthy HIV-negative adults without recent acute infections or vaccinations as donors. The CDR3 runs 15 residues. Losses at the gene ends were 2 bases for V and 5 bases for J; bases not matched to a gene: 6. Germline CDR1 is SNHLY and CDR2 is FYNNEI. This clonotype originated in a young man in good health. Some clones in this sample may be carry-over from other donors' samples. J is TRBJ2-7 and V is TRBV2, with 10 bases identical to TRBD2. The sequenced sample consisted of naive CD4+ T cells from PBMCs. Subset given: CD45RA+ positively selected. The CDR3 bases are TGTGCCAGCAGTGAACCGAGCGGGAGGGCCCACGAGCAGTACTTC. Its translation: CASSEPSGRAHEQYF.